This paragraph covers one T cell receptor (beta chain) sequence. These data are taken from a study of blood T cell repertoires in COVID-19. Across the whole study: T cells, B-cell-depleted T cells, or PBMCs provided the cDNA or gDNA that served as material.

Per the authors' pipeline: The authors estimated nucleated cell counts from reference gene primer amplification. Only in-frame clones appear in the TCRdb table, and some are missing; sequencing was by immunoSEQ multiplex PCR. That table is the source of V, J and clone size, and D and trimming were worked out from the DNA. In the table there are over 95,000 clones, about 89% of which are singletons. V gave up 0 bases and J gave up 4 bases; unmatched junction bases: 2. Germline lookup yields CDR1 SGHRS and CDR2 YFSETQ. The CDR3 runs 15 residues. The TCR comes from a human donor with acute or convalescent COVID-19. The donor label of this sample is uncertain. The chain combines TRBV5-1 with TRBJ2-1, with 9 bases aligning to TRBD2. Input material: peripheral blood. The CDR3 nucleotides are TGCGCCAGCAGCTTGGCGACTAGCGGATACAATGAGCAGTTCTTC. This gives the protein CASSLATSGYNEQFF.